The 28 T cell receptor beta chains in this list originate from one sample, sequenced in a study of cytomegalovirus exposure and HLA in healthy donors. Profiling relied on immunoSEQ multiplex PCR, and the TCRdb table lists in-frame clones only, not all of them. Among about 120,000 clones listed, about 85% were seen once. Source material: PBMCs. These receptor sequences come from a woman aged 25 to 39 in good health and CMV-seronegative.

The chain is built from TRBV15 and TRBJ1-5; no reliable D call. V was trimmed by 4 bases and J by 0 bases, leaving 10 bases between them. This CDR3 region has 15 residues. Germline loops: CDR1 LNHNV, CDR2 YYDKDF (reference sequence). CDR3 region: CATSIVGNSNQPQHF. The CDR3 DNA reads as TGTGCCACCAGCATCGTCGGGAATAGCAATCAGCCCCAGCATTTT.

This sequence joins TRBV28 and TRBJ1-5; TRBD1 is a possible D gene (5 bases). The CDR3 length is 13 residues. Germline CDR1 reads MDHEN; CDR2 reads SYDVKM. V lost 3 bases and J lost 6, with 9 bases in between. CDR3 protein: CASSFSRVQPQHF. CDR3 in DNA: TGTGCCAGCAGTTTTTCCAGGGTTCAGCCCCAGCATTTT. Variable domain in full (rest from reference TRBV28 and TRBJ1-5): DVKVTQSSRYLVKRTGEKVFLECVQDMDHENMFWYRQDPGLGLRLIYFSYDVKMKEKGDIPEGYSVSREKKERFSLILESASTNQTSMYLCASSFSRVQPQHFGDGTRLSIL.

In this sample, this clone turned up once. The chain carries TRBV30 and TRBJ1-2; the D gene is possibly TRBD1 (5 bases). Trimming removed 3 bases at V and 7 bases at J, with 24 bases between. From germline, CDR1 is GTSNPN and CDR2 SVGIG (reference sequence). CDR3 size: 16 residues. The CDR3 region has the DNA TGTGCCTGGAGGGCCTGGGTAGGGGCTCAACTGCGTGGCTACACCTTC. Protein sequence: CAWRAWVGAQLRGYTF.

The CDR3: CASSMADRSNQPQHF. The DNA for the CDR3 is TGTGCCAGTAGTATGGCAGACAGAAGCAATCAGCCCCAGCATTTT. J is TRBJ1-5 and V is TRBV19; possibly TRBD1 for D (5 bases). The germline gives CDR1 LNHDA, CDR2 SQIVND (reference sequence). The germline V and J ends were trimmed by 3 bases and 1 base, with 10 bases remaining between them. The CDR3 length is 15 residues.

This chain joins TRBV5-6 and TRBJ2-3; D is perhaps TRBD2 (7 bases). The germline gives CDR1 SGHDT, CDR2 YYEEEE. The germline V and J ends were trimmed by 0 bases and 4 bases, with 12 bases remaining between them. CDR3 size: 15 residues. The CDR3 loop is CASSLGGGAADTQYF. DNA of the CDR3: TGTGCCAGCAGCTTGGGAGGGGGGGCGGCAGATACGCAGTATTTT.

This chain connects TRBV10-3 to TRBJ2-1; 8 nucleotides align to TRBD2. The J segment lost 10 bases and the V segment lost 7 bases, leaving 9 bases of the junction unmatched. In germline, CDR1 is ENHRY, CDR2 SYGVKD. This CDR3 spans 13 amino acids. The CDR3 loop reads CAIKTSVVGEQFF. The DNA of the CDR3 is TGTGCCATCAAGACTAGCGTGGTTGGGGAGCAGTTCTTC.

In its sample, this clone was seen once. This chain uses TRBV6-5 with TRBJ1-4, with D possibly TRBD1 on 5 matching bases. This CDR3 contains 14 residues. Looked up from germline, CDR1 is MNHEY and CDR2 is SVGAGI. The ends were cut back, 7 bases at V and 8 bases at J, with 17 bases in the middle. CDR3 protein: CASTKGGVGEKLFF. The CDR3 nucleotides are TGTGCCAGCACCAAGGGAGGGGTTGGGGAAAAACTGTTTTTT.

The chain combines TRBV27 with TRBJ2-2; 8 bases match TRBD1. Trimming removed 5 bases from V and 7 bases from J; junction bases left unmatched: 9. The V gene's germline CDR1 is MNHEY and CDR2 SMNVEV (reference sequence). The CDR3 extends over 15 amino acids. The CDR3 DNA reads TGTGCCAGCAGTCAACGGGACAGGCCCGGCGGGGAGCTGTTTTTT. As protein: CASSQRDRPGGELFF.

This clone came up a few times. This chain uses TRBV25-1 with TRBJ1-2, with 7 bases lining up with TRBD1. Looked up from germline, CDR1 is MGHDK and CDR2 is SYGVNS. The CDR3 sequence is 13 residues long. After removal of 6 bases from V and 7 bases from J, the junction contained 8 bases not matched to a gene. The CDR3 loop reads CASRGQPGAGYTF. CDR3 nucleotides: TGTGCCAGCAGGGGACAGCCAGGGGCTGGCTACACCTTC.

This clone has a single count. This chain connects TRBV27 to TRBJ2-2; 7 nucleotides align to TRBD2. V shed 8 bases and J 3 bases; nucleotides not matched to a gene: 6. Germline CDR1 and CDR2: MNHEY and SMNVEV (reference sequence). The CDR3 has 14 amino acids. This CDR3 reads CASGRGSYTGELFF. CDR3 nucleotide sequence: TGTGCCAGCGGGCGGGGGAGTTACACCGGGGAGCTGTTTTTT.

This chain uses TRBV15 with TRBJ1-1, with TRBD1 matching over 7 bases. The CDR3 covers 14 residues. Looked up from germline, CDR1 is LNHNV and CDR2 is YYDKDF (reference sequence). Trimming cost V 6 bases and J 11 bases; bases outside gene matches: 15. The chain's CDR3 is CATSIETGRGYAFF. CDR3 DNA: TGTGCCACCAGTATAGAGACCGGCAGGGGGTACGCTTTCTTT. Variable domain in full (rest from reference TRBV15 and TRBJ1-1): DAMVIQNPRYQVTQFGKPVTLSCSQTLNHNVMYWYQQKSSQAPKLLFHYYDKDFNNEADTPDNFQSRRPNTSFCFLDIRSPGLGDTAMYLCATSIETGRGYAFFGQGTRLTVV.

The V gene is TRBV21-1, the J gene TRBJ1-4; the table's D call, TRBD1, has no DNA check behind it. TRBV21-1 is recorded as a pseudogene. CDR3 length: 15 amino acids. The CDR3 DNA is TGTGCCAGCAGCAGACACCGGGACAGGGACGAAAAACTGTTTTTT. Residues: CASSRHRDRDEKLFF.

The chain couples TRBV5-1 to TRBJ2-7; TRBD2 agrees at 9 bases. Germline V CDR1 and CDR2: SGHRS, YFSETQ. V shed 5 bases, J shed 3 bases, and the junction held 6 bases outside the gene matches. This CDR3 is 14 amino acids long. CDR3 loop: CASSFAGGNYEQYF. CDR3 sequence (DNA): TGCGCCAGCAGTTTTGCGGGGGGGAACTACGAGCAGTACTTC.

V and J are TRBV5-4 and TRBJ1-5; D perhaps matches TRBD1 (6 bases). This CDR3 has 12 amino acids. The V and J ends lost 2 bases and 7 bases respectively, with 7 bases between them. In germline, CDR1 is SGHNT, CDR2 YYREEE (reference sequence). DNA of the CDR3: TGTGCCAGCAGCTTTAGGGGGCAGCCCCAGCATTTT. Protein sequence: CASSFRGQPQHF.

This chain joins TRBV30 and TRBJ2-7; possible D gene TRBD1, 5 bases. The CDR3 contains 12 residues. Trimming removed 4 bases from V and 3 bases from J, with 10 bases in between. Per the germline V gene, CDR1 is GTSNPN and CDR2 is SVGIG (reference sequence). This CDR3 reads CAWTGRDYEQYF. DNA for the CDR3: TGTGCCTGGACAGGGCGCGACTACGAGCAGTACTTC.

This chain joins TRBV5-1 and TRBJ2-1, with 8 nucleotides matching TRBD2. V lost 4 bases to trimming and J lost 7 bases; unmatched junction nucleotides: 7. CDR1 SGHRS and CDR2 YFSETQ come from the germline V gene. The CDR3 has 14 residues. CDR3 coding DNA: TGCGCCAGCAGCGGGGGACTAGTGCGGAATGAGCAGTTCTTC. Its protein is CASSGGLVRNEQFF.

This clone was found a few times. The V gene is TRBV6-5, the J gene TRBJ1-2; TRBD1 is a possible D gene (6 bases). Germline V gene lookup returns CDR1 MNHEY and CDR2 SVGAGI. Trimming took off 5 bases at V and 0 bases at J, with 10 bases between the two ends. The CDR3 runs to 14 residues. In nucleotides, the CDR3 is TGTGCCAGCAGTAAACAGGGACCTAACTATGGCTACACCTTC. This gives the protein CASSKQGPNYGYTF.

This sequence joins TRBV7-3 and TRBJ2-2, with unresolved D. Trimming cost V 0 bases and J 4 bases, with 9 bases left between them. The germline V gene encodes CDR1 SGHTA and CDR2 FQGTGA. The length of the CDR3 is 15 residues. The CDR3 DNA reads TGTGCCAGCAGCTTAACTAGCATGAGCACCGGGGAGCTGTTTTTT. It yields the protein CASSLTSMSTGELFF. The variable domain in full, with the rest retrieved from reference TRBV7-3 and TRBJ2-2, is GAGVSQTPSNKVTEKGKYVELRCDPISGHTALYWYRQSLGQGPEFLIYFQGTGAADDSGLPNDRFFAVRPEGSVSTLKIQRTERGDSAVYLCASSLTSMSTGELFFGEGSRLTVL.

This chain uses TRBV5-1 with TRBJ2-7, with TRBD1 matching 11 bases. In germline, CDR1 is SGHRS, CDR2 YFSETQ. The J segment lost 5 bases and the V segment lost 0 bases, leaving 4 bases of the junction unmatched. The CDR3 runs to 15 residues. This CDR3 reads CASSLGWTGGDEQYF. The CDR3 DNA reads TGCGCCAGCAGCTTGGGATGGACAGGGGGCGACGAGCAGTACTTC.

The chain couples TRBV9 to TRBJ2-3, with 11 bases aligning to TRBD2. There are 16 residues in the CDR3. Germline CDR1 and CDR2: SGDLS and YYNGEE. V lost 0 bases and J lost 6; bases outside the gene matches: 6. The DNA of the CDR3 is TGTGCCAGCAGCGTAGATTTTAGCGGGGGGGCTGATACGCAGTATTTT. Translating gives CASSVDFSGGADTQYF. The variable domain in full, with the rest retrieved from reference TRBV9 and TRBJ2-3, is DSGVTQTPKHLITATGQRVTLRCSPRSGDLSVYWYQQSLDQGLQFLIQYYNGEERAKGNILERFSAQQFPDLHSELNLSSLELGDSALYFCASSVDFSGGADTQYFGPGTRLTVL.

This chain joins TRBV7-9 and TRBJ2-7, with 8 bases identical to TRBD1. The CDR3 covers 14 residues. J was trimmed by 3 bases and V by 2 bases; bases with no gene match: 3. Looked up from germline, CDR1 is SEHNR and CDR2 is FQNEAQ (reference sequence). This CDR3 reads CASSLSGGFYEQYF. CDR3 DNA sequence: TGTGCCAGCAGCTTATCAGGGGGCTTCTACGAGCAGTACTTC.

V usage is TRBV6-5 and J usage is TRBJ2-5; perhaps TRBD1 as D (5 bases). The CDR3 consists of 14 residues. V lost 8 bases to trimming and J lost 2 bases, with 15 bases between them. Germline lookup yields CDR1 MNHEY and CDR2 SVGAGI. CDR3 sequence (DNA): TGTGCCAGCGGATTTCGACGGACACAAGAGACCCAGTACTTC. This gives the protein CASGFRRTQETQYF.

In its sample, this clone was seen many times. The sample holds other DNA sequences that translate to the same CDR3. The V and J genes are TRBV4-3 and TRBJ1-3; perhaps TRBD1 as D (5 bases). CDR1 and CDR2 (germline): LGHNA, YSLEER. This CDR3 region has 15 residues. Trimming shortened V by 1 base and J by 3 bases, and 10 bases separated the two germline ends. CDR3: CASSQGGGDGNTIYF. The DNA for the CDR3 is TGCGCCAGCAGCCAAGGGGGGGGAGATGGAAACACCATATATTTT.

This clone was seen a handful of times. The chain combines TRBV10-3 with TRBJ2-7, with a tentative D call TRBD2 (6 bases). This CDR3 has 13 amino acids. Trimming took 8 bases from V and 0 from J, leaving 11 bases between them. Germline loops: CDR1 ENHRY, CDR2 SYGVKD. The CDR3 DNA reads as TGTGCCATCTCCGGGACTGACTCCTACGAGCAGTACTTC. Translating it yields CAISGTDSYEQYF.

This chain connects TRBV19 to TRBJ1-3; D possibly corresponds to TRBD1 (5 bases). The CDR3 is 15 residues long. Looked up from germline, CDR1 is LNHDA and CDR2 is SQIVND (reference sequence). Deletions cut 7 bases from V and 2 bases from J, with 15 bases between. The CDR3 nucleotides are TGTGCCAGTAATGAGTGGGGCAGGGCTGGAAACACCATATATTTT. Translating it yields CASNEWGRAGNTIYF. Drawing the rest from reference TRBV19 and TRBJ1-3, the complete variable domain is DGGITQSPKYLFRKEGQNVTLSCEQNLNHDAMYWYRQDPGQGLRLIYYSQIVNDFQKGDIAEGYSVSREKKESFPLTVTSAQKNPTAFYLCASNEWGRAGNTIYFGEGSWLTVV.

V gene TRBV5-1 combines with J gene TRBJ2-1, with D possibly matching TRBD1 (5 bases). Trimming removed 2 bases at V and 8 bases at J, with 14 bases between. Germline V CDR1 and CDR2: SGHRS, YFSETQ. The CDR3 is made up of 14 amino acids. For the CDR3, the DNA is TGCGCCAGCAGCTTTAAAGGGGCAATCGATGAGCAGTTCTTC. Translated, it gives CASSFKGAIDEQFF.

Written as DNA, the CDR3 is TGCGCCAGCAGTCCAAGCACAGATACGCAGTATTTT. It is translated as CASSPSTDTQYF. The J gene is TRBJ2-3, the V gene TRBV10-1; D is unclear. Germline CDR1 WNHNN, CDR2 SYGVQD (reference sequence). V was trimmed by 5 bases and J by 0 bases, leaving 3 bases between them. The CDR3 contains 12 residues.

The V call is TRBV14, the J call TRBJ2-2; TRBD1 agrees at 9 bases. The CDR3 spans 16 residues. CDR1 is SGHDN and CDR2 is FVKESK in the germline V gene. The trim removed 3 bases at V and 5 bases at J, leaving 7 bases unmatched. In nucleotides, the CDR3 is TGTGCCAGCAGCCACCGGACAGGGGTGGGAACCGGGGAGCTGTTTTTT. Translation: CASSHRTGVGTGELFF.